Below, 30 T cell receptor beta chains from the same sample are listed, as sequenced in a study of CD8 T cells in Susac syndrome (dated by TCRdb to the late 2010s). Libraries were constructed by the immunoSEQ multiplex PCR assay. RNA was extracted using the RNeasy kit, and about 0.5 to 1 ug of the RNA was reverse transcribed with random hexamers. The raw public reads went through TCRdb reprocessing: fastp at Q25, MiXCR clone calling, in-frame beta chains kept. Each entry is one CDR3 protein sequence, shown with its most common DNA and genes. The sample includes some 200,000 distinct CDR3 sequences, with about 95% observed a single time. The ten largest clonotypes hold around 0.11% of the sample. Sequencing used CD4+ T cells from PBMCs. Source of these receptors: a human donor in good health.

The CDR3 coding sequence is TGTGCCAGCTCACCGGGAGGAGTAGGACTAGTCGCCGAGCAGTACTTC. Protein product: CASSPGGVGLVAEQYF. The gene calls are TRBV18 and TRBJ2-7; 7 bases are shared with TRBD2. The CDR3 has 16 amino acids. In germline, CDR1 is KGHSH, CDR2 LQKENI. Trimming took 3 bases from V and 6 from J; bases not matched to a gene: 14.

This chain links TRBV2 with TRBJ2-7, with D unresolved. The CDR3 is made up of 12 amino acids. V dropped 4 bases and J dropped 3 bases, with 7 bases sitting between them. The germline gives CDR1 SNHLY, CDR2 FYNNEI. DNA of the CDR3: TGTGCCAGCAGTGTCAGGATCTACGAGCAGTACTTC. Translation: CASSVRIYEQYF.

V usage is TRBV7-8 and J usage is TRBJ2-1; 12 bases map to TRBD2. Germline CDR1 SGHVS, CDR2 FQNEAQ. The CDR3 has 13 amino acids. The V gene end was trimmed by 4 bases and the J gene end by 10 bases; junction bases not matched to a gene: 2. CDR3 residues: CASSSTSGSEQFF. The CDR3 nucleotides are TGTGCCAGCAGCTCGACTAGCGGGAGCGAGCAGTTCTTC.

The CDR3 here is CASNGLASLQETQYF. CDR3 coding DNA: TGTGCCAGCAACGGGTTGGCCTCCCTCCAAGAGACCCAGTACTTC. This chain links TRBV7-9 with TRBJ2-5, with no clear D. The germline V gene encodes CDR1 SEHNR and CDR2 FQNEAQ (reference sequence). The CDR3 runs to 15 residues. V was shortened by 7 bases and J by 1 base, with 16 bases between the two germline ends.

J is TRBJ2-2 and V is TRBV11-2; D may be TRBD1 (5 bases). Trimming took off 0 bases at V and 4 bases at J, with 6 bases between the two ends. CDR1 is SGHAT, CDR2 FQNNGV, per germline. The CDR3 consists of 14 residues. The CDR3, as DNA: TGTGCCAGCAGCTTAGAAAGGGGCACCGGGGAGCTGTTTTTT. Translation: CASSLERGTGELFF.

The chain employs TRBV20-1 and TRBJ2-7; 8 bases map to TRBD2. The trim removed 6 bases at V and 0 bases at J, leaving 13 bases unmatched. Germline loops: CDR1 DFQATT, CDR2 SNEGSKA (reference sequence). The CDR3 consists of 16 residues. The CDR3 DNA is TGCAGTGCCCCCCACCGGACTAGCCCAAGCTCCTACGAGCAGTACTTC. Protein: CSAPHRTSPSSYEQYF.

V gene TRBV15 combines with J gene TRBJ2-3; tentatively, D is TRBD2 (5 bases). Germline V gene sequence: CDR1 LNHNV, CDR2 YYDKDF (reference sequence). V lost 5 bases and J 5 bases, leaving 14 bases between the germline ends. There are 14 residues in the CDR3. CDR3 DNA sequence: TGTGCCACCAGCCTTAAGCGGCACGGAGATACGCAGTATTTT. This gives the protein CATSLKRHGDTQYF.

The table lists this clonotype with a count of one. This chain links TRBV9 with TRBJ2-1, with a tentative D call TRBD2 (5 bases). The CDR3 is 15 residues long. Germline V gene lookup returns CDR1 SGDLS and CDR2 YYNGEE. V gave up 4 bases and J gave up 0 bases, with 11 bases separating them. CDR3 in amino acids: CASSRTVSSYNEQFF. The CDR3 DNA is TGTGCCAGCAGCAGGACTGTTAGCTCCTACAATGAGCAGTTCTTC.

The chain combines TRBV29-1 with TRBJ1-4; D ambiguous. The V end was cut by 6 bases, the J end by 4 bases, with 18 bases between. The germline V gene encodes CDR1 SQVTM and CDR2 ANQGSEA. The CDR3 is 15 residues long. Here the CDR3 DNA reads TGCAGCGTAAAACTAGACTACACAATTAATGAAAAACTGTTTTTT. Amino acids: CSVKLDYTINEKLFF.

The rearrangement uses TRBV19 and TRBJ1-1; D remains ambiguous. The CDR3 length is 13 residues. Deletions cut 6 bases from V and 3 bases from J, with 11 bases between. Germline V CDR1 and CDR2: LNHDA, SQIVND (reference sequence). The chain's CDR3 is CASSRQRDTEAFF. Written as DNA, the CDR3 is TGTGCCAGTAGCCGACAAAGGGACACTGAAGCTTTCTTT.

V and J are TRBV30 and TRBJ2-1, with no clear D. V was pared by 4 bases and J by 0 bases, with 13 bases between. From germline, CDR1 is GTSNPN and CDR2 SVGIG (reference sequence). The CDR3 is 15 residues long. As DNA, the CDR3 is TGTGCCTGGAACATTCCCAGGTTCTCCTACAATGAGCAGTTCTTC. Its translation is CAWNIPRFSYNEQFF.

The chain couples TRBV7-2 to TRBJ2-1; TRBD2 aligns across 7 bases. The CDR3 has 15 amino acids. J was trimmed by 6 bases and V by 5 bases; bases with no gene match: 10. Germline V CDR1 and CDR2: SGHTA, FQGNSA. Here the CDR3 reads CASSPGTTFANEQFF. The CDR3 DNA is TGTGCCAGCAGCCCGGGGACTACCTTCGCCAATGAGCAGTTCTTC.

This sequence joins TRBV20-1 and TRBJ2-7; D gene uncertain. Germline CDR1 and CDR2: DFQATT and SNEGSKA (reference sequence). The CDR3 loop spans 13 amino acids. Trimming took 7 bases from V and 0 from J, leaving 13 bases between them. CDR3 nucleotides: TGCAGTGAAAGCCGTAGTAGCTCCTACGAGCAGTACTTC. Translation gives CSESRSSSYEQYF.

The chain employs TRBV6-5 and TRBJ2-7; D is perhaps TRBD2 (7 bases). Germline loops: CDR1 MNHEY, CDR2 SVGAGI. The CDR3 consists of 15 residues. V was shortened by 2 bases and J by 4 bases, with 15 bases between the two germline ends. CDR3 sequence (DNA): TGTGCCAGCAGTTACGGGCCAGCGGGACAATACGAGCAGTACTTC. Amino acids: CASSYGPAGQYEQYF.

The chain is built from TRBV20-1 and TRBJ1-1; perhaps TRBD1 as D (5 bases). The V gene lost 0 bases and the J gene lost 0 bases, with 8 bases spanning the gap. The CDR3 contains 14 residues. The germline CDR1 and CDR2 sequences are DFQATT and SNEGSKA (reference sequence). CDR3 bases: TGCAGTGCTAGAGACCAGGGATTGAACACTGAAGCTTTCTTT. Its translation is CSARDQGLNTEAFF.

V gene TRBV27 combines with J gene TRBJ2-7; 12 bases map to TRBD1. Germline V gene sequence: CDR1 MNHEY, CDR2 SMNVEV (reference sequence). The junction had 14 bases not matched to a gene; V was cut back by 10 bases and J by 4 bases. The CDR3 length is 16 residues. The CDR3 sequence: CATLKPGQGARYEQYF. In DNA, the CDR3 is TGTGCCACGCTAAAGCCGGGACAGGGGGCGAGGTACGAGCAGTACTTC.

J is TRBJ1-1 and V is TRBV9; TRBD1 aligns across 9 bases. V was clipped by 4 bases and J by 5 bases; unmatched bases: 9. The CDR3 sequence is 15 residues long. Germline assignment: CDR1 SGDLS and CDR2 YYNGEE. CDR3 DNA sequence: TGTGCCAGCAGCTTCTACAGGGGGCTGAGGACTGAAGCTTTCTTT. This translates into CASSFYRGLRTEAFF. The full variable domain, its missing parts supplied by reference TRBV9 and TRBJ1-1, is DSGVTQTPKHLITATGQRVTLRCSPRSGDLSVYWYQQSLDQGLQFLIQYYNGEERAKGNILERFSAQQFPDLHSELNLSSLELGDSALYFCASSFYRGLRTEAFFGQGTRLTVV.

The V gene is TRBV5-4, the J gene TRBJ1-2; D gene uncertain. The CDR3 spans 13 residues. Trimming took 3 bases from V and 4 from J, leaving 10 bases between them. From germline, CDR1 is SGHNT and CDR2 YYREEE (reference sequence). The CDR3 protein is CASSSTRSYGYTF. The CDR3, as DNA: TGTGCCAGCAGCTCTACCCGCTCCTATGGCTACACCTTC.

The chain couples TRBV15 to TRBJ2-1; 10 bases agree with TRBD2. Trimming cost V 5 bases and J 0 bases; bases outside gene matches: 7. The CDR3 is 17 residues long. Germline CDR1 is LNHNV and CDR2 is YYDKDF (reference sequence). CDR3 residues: CATSDRLAGLSYNEQFF. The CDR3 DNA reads TGTGCCACCAGCGATAGACTAGCGGGCCTCTCCTACAATGAGCAGTTCTTC.

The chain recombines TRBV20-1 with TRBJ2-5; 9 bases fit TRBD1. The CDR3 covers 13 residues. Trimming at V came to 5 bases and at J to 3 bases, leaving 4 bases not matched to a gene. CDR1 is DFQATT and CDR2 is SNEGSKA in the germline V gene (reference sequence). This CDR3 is CSAYRDREETQYF. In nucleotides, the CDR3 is TGCAGTGCTTACCGGGACAGGGAAGAGACCCAGTACTTC.

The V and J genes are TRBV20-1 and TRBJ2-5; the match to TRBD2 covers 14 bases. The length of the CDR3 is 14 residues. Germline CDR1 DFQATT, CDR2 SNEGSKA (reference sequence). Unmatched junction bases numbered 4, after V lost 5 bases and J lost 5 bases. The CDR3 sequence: CSAWGLAGEETQYF. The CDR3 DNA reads TGCAGTGCTTGGGGACTAGCGGGAGAGGAGACCCAGTACTTC.

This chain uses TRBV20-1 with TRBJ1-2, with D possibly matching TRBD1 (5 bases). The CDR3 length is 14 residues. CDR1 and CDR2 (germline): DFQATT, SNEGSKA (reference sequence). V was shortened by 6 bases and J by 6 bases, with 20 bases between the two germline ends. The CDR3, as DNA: TGCAGTGCCTATCTCCTCGCCAGGGCAGATGGCTACACCTTC. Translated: CSAYLLARADGYTF.

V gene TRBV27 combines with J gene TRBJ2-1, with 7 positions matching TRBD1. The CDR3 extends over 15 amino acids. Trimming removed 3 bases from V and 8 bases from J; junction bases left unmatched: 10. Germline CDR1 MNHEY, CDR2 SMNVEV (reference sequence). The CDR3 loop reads CASSFRDSAADEQFF. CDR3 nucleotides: TGTGCCAGCAGTTTTAGGGACAGCGCAGCCGATGAGCAGTTCTTC.

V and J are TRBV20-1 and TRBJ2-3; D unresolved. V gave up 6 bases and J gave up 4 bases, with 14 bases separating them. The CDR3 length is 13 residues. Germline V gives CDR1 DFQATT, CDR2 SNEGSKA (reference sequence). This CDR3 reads CSASISGSDTQYF. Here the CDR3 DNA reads TGCAGTGCATCAATTTCTGGGTCAGATACGCAGTATTTT.

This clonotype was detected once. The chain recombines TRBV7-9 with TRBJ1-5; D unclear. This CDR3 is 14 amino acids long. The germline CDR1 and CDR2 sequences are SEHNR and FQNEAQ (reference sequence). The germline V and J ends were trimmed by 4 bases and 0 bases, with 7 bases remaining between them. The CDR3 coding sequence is TGTGCCAGCAGCTCAACTAATAGCAATCAGCCCCAGCATTTT. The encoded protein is CASSSTNSNQPQHF.

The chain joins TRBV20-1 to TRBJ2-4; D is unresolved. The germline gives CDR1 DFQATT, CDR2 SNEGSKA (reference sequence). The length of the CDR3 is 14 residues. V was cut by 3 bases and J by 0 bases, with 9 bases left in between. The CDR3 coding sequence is TGCAGTGCTAGGAGACTGCTAGCCAAAAACATTCAGTACTTC. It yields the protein CSARRLLAKNIQYF.

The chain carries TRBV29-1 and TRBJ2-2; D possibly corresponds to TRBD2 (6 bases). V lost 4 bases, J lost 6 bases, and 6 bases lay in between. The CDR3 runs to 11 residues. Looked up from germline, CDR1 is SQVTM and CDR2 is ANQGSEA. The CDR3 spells CSVAGAGELFF. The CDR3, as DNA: TGCAGCGTTGCGGGAGCCGGGGAGCTGTTTTTT.

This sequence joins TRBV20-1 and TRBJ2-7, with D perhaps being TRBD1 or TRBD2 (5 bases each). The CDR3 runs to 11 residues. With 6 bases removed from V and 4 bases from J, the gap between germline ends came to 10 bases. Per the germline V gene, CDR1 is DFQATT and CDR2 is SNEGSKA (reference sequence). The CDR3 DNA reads TGCAGTGCCGGGGCGACTTACGAGCAGTACTTC. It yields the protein CSAGATYEQYF.

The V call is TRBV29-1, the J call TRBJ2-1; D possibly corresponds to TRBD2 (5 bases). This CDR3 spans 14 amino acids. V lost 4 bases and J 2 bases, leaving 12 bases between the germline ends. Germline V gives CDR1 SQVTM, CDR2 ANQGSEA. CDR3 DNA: TGCAGCGTTGTTGCGGGCCCAACCTACAATGAGCAGTTCTTC. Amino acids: CSVVAGPTYNEQFF.

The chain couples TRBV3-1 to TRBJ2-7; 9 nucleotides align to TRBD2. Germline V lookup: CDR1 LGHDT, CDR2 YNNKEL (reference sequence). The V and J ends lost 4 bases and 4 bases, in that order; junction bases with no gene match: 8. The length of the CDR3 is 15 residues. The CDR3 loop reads CASSPLAGVGYEQYF. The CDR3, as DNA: TGTGCCAGCAGCCCCTTAGCGGGAGTCGGGTACGAGCAGTACTTC.